Included here is one T cell receptor (beta chain) sequence, with context. These data originate in a study of blood T cell repertoires in COVID-19. Study at large: The samples span acute and convalescent COVID-19 from the United States, Italy and Spain.

In the source study's methods: Amplifying reference gene primers gave estimates of nucleated cell counts. Method: immunoSEQ multiplex PCR; TCRdb's copy keeps in-frame clones and lacks some. From that table come the V and J calls and clone size; the DNA was used to work out D and trimming. The sample includes 200,000 to 250,000 clones, around 90% of them seen just once. V was pared by 5 bases and J by 4 bases, with 8 bases of the junction left unmatched. This CDR3 has 15 amino acids. The V gene's germline CDR1 is MDHEN and CDR2 SYDVKM. The source is a man in his 60s with acute or convalescent COVID-19. Specimen: peripheral blood. The gene calls are TRBV28 and TRBJ1-2; TRBD1 aligns across 9 bases. CDR3 region: CASSQQGAAAYGYTF. The CDR3 nucleotides are TGTGCCAGCAGTCAACAGGGGGCGGCGGCCTATGGCTACACCTTC.